This TCR beta chain was sequenced for a study of CD8 T cells in ankylosing spondylitis. TCRdb reprocessed the 5' RACE reads with MiXCR, giving one entry per CDR3 protein. The sample lists about 36,000 distinct CDR3 sequences; 11% were seen once. The ends were cut back, 6 bases at V and 8 bases at J, with 16 bases in the middle. The germline V gene encodes CDR1 LNHDA and CDR2 SQIVND (reference sequence). The CDR3 extends over 14 amino acids. This clonotype was picked up many times. This sequence originates from a male donor with ankylosing spondylitis. The sample taken for sequencing was synovial fluid, either unsorted or a sorted T cell fraction (not recorded which). V and J are TRBV19 and TRBJ1-4, with D possibly TRBD1 on 5 matching bases. CDR3 amino acids: CASSMGPGGEKLFF. In nucleotides, the CDR3 is TGTGCCAGTAGCATGGGACCGGGAGGCGAAAAACTGTTTTTT.